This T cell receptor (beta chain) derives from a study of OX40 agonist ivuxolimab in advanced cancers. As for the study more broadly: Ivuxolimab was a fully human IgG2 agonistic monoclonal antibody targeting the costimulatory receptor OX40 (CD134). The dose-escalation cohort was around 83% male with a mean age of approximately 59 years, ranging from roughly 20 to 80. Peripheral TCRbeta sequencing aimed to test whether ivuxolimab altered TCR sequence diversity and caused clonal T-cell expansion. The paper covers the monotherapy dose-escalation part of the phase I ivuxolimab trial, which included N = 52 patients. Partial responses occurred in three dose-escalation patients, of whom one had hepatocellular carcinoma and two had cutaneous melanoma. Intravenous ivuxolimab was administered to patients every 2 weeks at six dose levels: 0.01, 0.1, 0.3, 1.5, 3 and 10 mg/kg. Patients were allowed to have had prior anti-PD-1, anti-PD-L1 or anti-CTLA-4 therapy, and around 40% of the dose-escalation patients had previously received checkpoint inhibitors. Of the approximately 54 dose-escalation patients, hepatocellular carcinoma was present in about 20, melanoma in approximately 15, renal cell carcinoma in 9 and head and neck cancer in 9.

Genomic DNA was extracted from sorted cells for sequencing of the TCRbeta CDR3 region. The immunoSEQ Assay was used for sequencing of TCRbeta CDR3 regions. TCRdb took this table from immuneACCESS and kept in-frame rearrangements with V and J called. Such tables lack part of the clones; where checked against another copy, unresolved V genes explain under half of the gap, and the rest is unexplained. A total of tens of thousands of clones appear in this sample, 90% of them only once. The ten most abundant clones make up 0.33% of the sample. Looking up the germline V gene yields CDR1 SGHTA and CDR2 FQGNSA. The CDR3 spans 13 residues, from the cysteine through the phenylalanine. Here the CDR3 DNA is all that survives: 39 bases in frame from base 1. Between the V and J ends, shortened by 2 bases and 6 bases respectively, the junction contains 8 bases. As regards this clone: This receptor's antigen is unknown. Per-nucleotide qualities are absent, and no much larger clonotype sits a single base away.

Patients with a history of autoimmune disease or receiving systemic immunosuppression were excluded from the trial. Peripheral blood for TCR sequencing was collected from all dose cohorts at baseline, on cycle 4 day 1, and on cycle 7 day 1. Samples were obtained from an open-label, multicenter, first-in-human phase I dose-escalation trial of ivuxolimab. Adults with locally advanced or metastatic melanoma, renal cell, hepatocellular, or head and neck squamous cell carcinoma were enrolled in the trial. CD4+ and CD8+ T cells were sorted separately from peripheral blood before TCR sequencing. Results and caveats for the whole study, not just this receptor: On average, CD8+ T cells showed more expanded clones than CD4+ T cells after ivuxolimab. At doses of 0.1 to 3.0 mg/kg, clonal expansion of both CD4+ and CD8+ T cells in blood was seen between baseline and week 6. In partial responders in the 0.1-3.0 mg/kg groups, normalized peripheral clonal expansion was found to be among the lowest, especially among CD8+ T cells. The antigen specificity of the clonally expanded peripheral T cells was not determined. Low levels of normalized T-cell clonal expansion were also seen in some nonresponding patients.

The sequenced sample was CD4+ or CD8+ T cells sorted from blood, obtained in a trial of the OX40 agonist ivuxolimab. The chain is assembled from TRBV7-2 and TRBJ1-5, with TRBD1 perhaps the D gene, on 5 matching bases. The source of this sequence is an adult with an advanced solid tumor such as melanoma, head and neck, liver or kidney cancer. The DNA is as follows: TGTGCCAGCAGCTTACCAGGGTCTCAGCCCCAGCATTTT. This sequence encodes CASSLPGSQPQHF.